This T cell receptor beta chain was captured by sequencing in a study of blood T cell repertoires in COVID-19. Per germline, CDR1 SGHRS and CDR2 YFSETQ. V gave up 0 bases and J gave up 4 bases; unmatched junction bases: 9. The CDR3 extends over 16 amino acids. Libraries were prepared by immunoSEQ multiplex PCR; TCRdb keeps only in-frame clonotypes and omits some of them. Of some 210,000 clones listed, around 82% are singletons. The V call is TRBV5-1, the J call TRBJ2-5; 7 bases align to TRBD2. The sequence derives from a man aged 25-45 years with acute COVID-19. The sample comprised PBMCs or T cells enriched from blood (not recorded which). The CDR3 DNA reads TGCGCCAGCAGCTTGGCGCCTAGCGGTAGGCTAGAGACCCAGTACTTC. Its protein is CASSLAPSGRLETQYF.